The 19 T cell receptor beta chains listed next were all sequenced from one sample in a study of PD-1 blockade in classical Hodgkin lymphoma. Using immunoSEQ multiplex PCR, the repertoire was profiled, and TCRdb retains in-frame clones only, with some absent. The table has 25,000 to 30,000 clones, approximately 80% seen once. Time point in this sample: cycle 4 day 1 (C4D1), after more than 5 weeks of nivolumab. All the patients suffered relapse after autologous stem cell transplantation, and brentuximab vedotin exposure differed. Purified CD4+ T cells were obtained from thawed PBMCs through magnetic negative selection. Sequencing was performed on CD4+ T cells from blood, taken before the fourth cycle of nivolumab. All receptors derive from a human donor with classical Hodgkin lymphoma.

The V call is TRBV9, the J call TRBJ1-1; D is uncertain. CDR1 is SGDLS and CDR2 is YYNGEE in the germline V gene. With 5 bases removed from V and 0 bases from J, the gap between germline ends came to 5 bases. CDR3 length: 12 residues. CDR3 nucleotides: TGTGCCAGCAGTATGGTGAACACTGAAGCTTTCTTT. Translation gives CASSMVNTEAFF.

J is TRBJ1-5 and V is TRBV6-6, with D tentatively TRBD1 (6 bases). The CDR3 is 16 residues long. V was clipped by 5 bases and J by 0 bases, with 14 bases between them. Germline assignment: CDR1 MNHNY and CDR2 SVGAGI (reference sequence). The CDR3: CASSPQGSFSNQPQHF. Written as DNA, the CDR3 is TGTGCCAGCAGTCCCCAGGGGTCGTTTAGCAATCAGCCCCAGCATTTT.

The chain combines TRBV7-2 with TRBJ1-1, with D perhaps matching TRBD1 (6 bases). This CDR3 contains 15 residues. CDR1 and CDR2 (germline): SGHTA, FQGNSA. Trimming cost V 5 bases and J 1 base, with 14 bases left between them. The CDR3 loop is CASSGQTGTNTEAFF. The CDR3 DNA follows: TGTGCCAGCAGCGGACAGACAGGCACGAACACTGAAGCTTTCTTT.

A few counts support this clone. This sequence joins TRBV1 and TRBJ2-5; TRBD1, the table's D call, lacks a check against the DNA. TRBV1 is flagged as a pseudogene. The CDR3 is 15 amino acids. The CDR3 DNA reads TGCACCAGCAGCCACCGGGACAGTCCGCGGGGGACCCAGTACTTC. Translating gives CTSSHRDSPRGTQYF.

CDR3 DNA sequence: TGCAGCGTTTCCCGAGGGACTAACTATGGCTACACCTTC. It specifies CSVSRGTNYGYTF. The chain links TRBV29-1 to TRBJ1-2; D not resolved. Looked up from germline, CDR1 is SQVTM and CDR2 is ANQGSEA. There are 13 residues in the CDR3. V was shortened by 5 bases and J by 0 bases, with 10 bases between the two germline ends.

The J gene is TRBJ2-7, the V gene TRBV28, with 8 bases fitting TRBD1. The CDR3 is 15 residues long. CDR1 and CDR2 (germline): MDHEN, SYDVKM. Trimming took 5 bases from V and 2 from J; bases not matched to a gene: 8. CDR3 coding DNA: TGTGCCAGCAGTCCAGGGGGCCCACCCCCCTACGAGCAGTACTTC. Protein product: CASSPGGPPPYEQYF.

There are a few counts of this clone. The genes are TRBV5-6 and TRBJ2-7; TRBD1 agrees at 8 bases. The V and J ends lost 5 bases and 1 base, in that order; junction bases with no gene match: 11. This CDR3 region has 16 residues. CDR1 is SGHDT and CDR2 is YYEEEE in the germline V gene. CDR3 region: CASRYTSGGLSYEQYF. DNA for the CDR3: TGTGCCAGCAGGTATACCTCAGGGGGCCTATCCTACGAGCAGTACTTC.

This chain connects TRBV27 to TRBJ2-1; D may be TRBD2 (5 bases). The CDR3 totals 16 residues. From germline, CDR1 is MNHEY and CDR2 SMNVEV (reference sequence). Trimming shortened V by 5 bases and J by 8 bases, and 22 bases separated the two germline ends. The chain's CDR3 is CASSPGTGYLSYEQFF. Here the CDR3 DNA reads TGTGCCAGCAGTCCCGGAACGGGATATCTTTCCTATGAGCAGTTCTTC.

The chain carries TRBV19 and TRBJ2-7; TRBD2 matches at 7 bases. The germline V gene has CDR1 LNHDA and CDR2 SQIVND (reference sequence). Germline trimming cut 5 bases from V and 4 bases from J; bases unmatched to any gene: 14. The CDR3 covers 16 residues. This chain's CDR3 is CASSAPSGGVGYEQYF. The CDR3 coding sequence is TGTGCCAGTAGTGCGCCTAGCGGAGGAGTAGGGTACGAGCAGTACTTC.

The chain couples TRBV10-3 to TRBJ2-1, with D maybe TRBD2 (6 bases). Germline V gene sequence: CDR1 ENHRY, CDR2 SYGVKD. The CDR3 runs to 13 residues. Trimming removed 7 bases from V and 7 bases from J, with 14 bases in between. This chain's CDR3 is CAINGPGGNEQFF. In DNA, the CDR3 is TGTGCCATCAACGGACCCGGGGGAAATGAGCAGTTCTTC.

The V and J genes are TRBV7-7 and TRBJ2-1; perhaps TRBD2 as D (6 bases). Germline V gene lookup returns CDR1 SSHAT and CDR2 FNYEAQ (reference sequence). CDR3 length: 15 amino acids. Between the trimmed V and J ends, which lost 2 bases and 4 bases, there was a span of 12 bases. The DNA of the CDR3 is TGTGCCAGCAGCTTAAATAGCGGACCATACAATGAGCAGTTCTTC. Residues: CASSLNSGPYNEQFF.

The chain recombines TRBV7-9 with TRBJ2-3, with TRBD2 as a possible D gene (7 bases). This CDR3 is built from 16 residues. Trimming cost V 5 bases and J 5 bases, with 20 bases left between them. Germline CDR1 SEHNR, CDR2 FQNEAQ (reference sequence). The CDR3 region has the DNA TGTGCCAGCAGCCAAGTGGGGGGGGCCGGAGTAGATACGCAGTATTTT. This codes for CASSQVGGAGVDTQYF.

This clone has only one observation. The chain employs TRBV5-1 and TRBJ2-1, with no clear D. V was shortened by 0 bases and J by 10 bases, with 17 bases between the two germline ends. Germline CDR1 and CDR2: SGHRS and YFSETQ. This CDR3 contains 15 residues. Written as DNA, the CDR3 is TGCGCCAGCAGCTTGGGAGGTCTATCCGGATTGGAGCAGTTCTTC. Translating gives CASSLGGLSGLEQFF.

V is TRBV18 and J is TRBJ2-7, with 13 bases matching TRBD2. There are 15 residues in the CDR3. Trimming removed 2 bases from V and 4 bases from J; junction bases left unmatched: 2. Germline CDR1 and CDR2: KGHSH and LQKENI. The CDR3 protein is CASSPGTSGKYEQYF. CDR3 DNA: TGTGCCAGCTCACCAGGGACTAGCGGGAAGTACGAGCAGTACTTC.

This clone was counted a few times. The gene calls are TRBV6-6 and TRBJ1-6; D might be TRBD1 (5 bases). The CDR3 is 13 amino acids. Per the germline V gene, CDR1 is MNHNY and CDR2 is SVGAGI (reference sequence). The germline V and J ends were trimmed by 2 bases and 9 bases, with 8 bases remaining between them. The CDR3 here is CASSYGTPSPLHF. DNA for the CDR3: TGTGCCAGCAGTTACGGGACGCCTTCACCCCTCCACTTT.

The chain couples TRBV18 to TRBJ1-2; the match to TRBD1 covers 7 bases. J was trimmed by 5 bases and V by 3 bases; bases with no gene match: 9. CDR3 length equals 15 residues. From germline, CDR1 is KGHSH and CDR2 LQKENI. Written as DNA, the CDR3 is TGTGCCAGCTCACCGGGACAGACTTTAGCATATGGCTACACCTTC. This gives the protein CASSPGQTLAYGYTF. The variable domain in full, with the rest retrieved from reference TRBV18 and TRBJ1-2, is NAGVMQNPRHLVRRRGQEARLRCSPMKGHSHVYWYRQLPEEGLKFMVYLQKENIIDESGMPKERFSAEFPKEGPSILRIQQVVRGDSAAYFCASSPGQTLAYGYTFGSGTRLTVV.

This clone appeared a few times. CDR3 region: CASSEYSGVVEQYF. The CDR3 nucleotides are TGTGCCAGCAGTGAATATTCCGGGGTCGTGGAGCAGTACTTC. The chain uses TRBV6-1 and TRBJ2-7; TRBD2 might be the D (5 bases). V was shortened by 2 bases and J by 7 bases, with 15 bases between the two germline ends. This CDR3 region has 14 residues. The germline V gene has CDR1 MNHNS and CDR2 SASEGT.

Here the CDR3 DNA reads TGTGCCAGCAGCTTGGGTTCGACAGAGTGGGACTACGAGCAGTACTTC. Its translation is CASSLGSTEWDYEQYF. This chain joins TRBV5-8 and TRBJ2-7; tentatively, D is TRBD1 (5 bases). From germline, CDR1 is SGHTS and CDR2 YDEGEE. Trimming stripped 0 bases from V and 3 bases from J, with 16 bases between. The CDR3 covers 16 residues. Drawing the rest from reference TRBV5-8 and TRBJ2-7, the complete variable domain is EAGVTQSPTHLIKTRGQQATLRCSPISGHTSVYWYQQALGLGLQFLLWYDEGEERNRGNFPPRFSGRQFPNYSSELNVNALELEDSALYLCASSLGSTEWDYEQYFGPGTRLTVT.

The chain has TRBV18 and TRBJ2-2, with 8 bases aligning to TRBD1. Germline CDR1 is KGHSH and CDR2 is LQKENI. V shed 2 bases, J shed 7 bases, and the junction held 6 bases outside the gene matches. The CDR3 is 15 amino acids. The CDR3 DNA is TGTGCCAGCTCACCAGCGGGACAGGTTTTCGGGGAGCTGTTTTTT. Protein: CASSPAGQVFGELFF.